This TCR beta chain was captured by sequencing in a study of T cells in Graves' hyperthyroidism and ophthalmopathy. V gave up 5 bases and J gave up 6 bases, with 10 bases separating them. The CDR3 extends over 13 amino acids. CDR1 is SGHVS, CDR2 FQNEAQ, per germline. Concerning this clonotype itself: A single base separates this from a much larger clone, so it may be a read error.

Researchers amplified the TCR beta CDR3 regions from RNA transcripts. The HTBI primer set was used in a first-round RT-PCR of the TCR CDR3. TCRdb redid the calling of the multiplex PCR reads with MiXCR, one entry per CDR3 protein. This sample carries around 390,000 distinct CDR3 sequences, more than 14% of them seen once, and the ten largest clones take roughly a fifth. The specimen was blood. This rearrangement joins TRBV7-8 to TRBJ1-4, with D maybe TRBD1 (6 bases). The sequence derives from a woman aged 25 to 39 with Graves' ophthalmopathy. The CDR3 sequence: CASSARQDEKLFF. CDR3 nucleotide sequence: TGTGCCAGCAGCGCACGACAGGATGAAAAACTGTTTTTT.